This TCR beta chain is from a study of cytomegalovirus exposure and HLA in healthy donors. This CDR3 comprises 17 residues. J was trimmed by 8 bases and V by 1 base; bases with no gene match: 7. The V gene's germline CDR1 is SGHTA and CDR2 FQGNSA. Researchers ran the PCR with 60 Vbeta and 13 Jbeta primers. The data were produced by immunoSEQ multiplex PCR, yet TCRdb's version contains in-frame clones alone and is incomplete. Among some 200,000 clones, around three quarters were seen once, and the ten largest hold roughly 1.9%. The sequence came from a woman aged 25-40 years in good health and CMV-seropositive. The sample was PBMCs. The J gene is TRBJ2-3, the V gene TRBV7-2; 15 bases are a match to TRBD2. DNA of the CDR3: TGTGCCAGCAGCTTAGAGGGACTAGCGGGGGGAATGGGTACGCAGTATTTT. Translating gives CASSLEGLAGGMGTQYF.